This T cell receptor (beta chain) is from a study of T-cell reconstitution after alpha-beta-depleted transplantation in children. The CDR3 is 17 amino acids. V was clipped by 6 bases and J by 7 bases, with 24 bases between them. Unique molecular identifiers featured in how the TCRbeta library was prepared. TCRdb re-derived calls from the PCR reads in MiXCR, one entry per CDR3 protein. This table holds a few hundred thousand distinct CDR3 sequences, less than 15% found once. The sequencing used PBMCs, collected from the stem cell graft. J is TRBJ2-2 and V is TRBV12-3 or TRBV12-4; D remains ambiguous. The sequence was collected from a human donor who donated a stem cell graft to a child with Fanconi anemia. The CDR3 nucleotides read TGTGCCAGCAGCCTGGGGTCCGGAAAACCTTTAAGCGGGGAGCTGTTTTTT. As protein: CASSLGSGKPLSGELFF.